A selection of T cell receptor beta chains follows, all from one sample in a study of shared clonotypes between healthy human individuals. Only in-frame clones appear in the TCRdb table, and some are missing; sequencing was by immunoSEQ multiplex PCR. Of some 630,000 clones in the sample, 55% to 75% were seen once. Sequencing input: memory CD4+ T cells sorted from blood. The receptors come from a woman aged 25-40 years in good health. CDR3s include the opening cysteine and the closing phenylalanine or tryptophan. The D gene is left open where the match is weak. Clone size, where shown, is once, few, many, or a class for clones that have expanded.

CASIRRGGLNQPQHF | TGTGCCAGCATCCGCCGGGGGGGACTGAATCAGCCCCAGCATTTT | TRBV19 | NA | TRBJ1-5 | NA
CSVEGNTEAFF | TGCAGTGTTGAGGGTAACACTGAAGCTTTCTTT | TRBV20-1 | NA | TRBJ1-1 | NA
CASSLPPGTGSTDTQYF | TGTGCCAGCAGCCTCCCTCCCGGGACAGGGAGTACAGATACGCAGTATTTT | TRBV5-8 | TRBD1 | TRBJ2-3 | NA
CASSTRNQPQHF | TGTGCCAGTAGTACTCGCAATCAGCCCCAGCATTTT | TRBV19 | NA | TRBJ1-5 | NA
CASSPDPNTEAFF | TGTGCCAGCAGCCCCGACCCGAACACTGAAGCTTTCTTT | TRBV7-3 | NA | TRBJ1-1 | NA
CASSPILASVTGELFF | TGTGCCAGCTCACCAATCCTAGCCAGCGTGACCGGGGAGCTGTTTTTT | TRBV18 | NA | TRBJ2-2 | NA
CASNQGNRNTEAFF | TGTGCCAGCAACCAGGGGAATCGAAACACTGAAGCTTTCTTT | TRBV28 | NA | TRBJ1-1 | many
CASSLPSGMYEQYF | TGTGCCAGCAGCTTGCCTAGCGGGATGTACGAGCAGTACTTC | TRBV5-5 | TRBD2 | TRBJ2-7 | NA
CASSFPALGIDEQFF | TGTGCCAGCAGTTTCCCTGCCCTCGGGATAGACGAGCAGTTCTTC | TRBV28 | NA | TRBJ2-1 | NA
CASRYQGTTEAFF | TGTGCCAGCAGGTACCAGGGAACCACTGAAGCTTTCTTT | TRBV27 | NA | TRBJ1-1 | few
CASSLVSSGRRELFF | TGTGCCAGCAGCTTAGTGTCTAGCGGGAGGCGGGAGCTGTTTTTT | TRBV7-2 | TRBD2 | TRBJ2-2 | NA